This is a list of T cell receptor beta chains from one sample in a study of blood T cell repertoires in COVID-19. Some clones are missing from TCRdb's copy, which holds only in-frame ones; the method was immunoSEQ multiplex PCR. The table has roughly 170,000 clones, around 67% seen once; the top ten hold 2.5% to 3%. The specimen was peripheral blood. The receptors stem from an elderly woman with acute or convalescent COVID-19. The CDR3 runs from the conserved cysteine through the conserved F or W. The D gene is left open where the match is weak. Where a row states a size, it is once, few, many or the class of an expanded clone; other rows omit it.

- | TRBD1 | TRBJ2-7 | TRBV7-7 | CASSLGTGGYDEQYF | TGTGCCAGCAGCCTCGGGACAGGGGGCTACGACGAGCAGTACTTC
- | TRBD1 | TRBJ1-2 | TRBV5-1 | CASSRGQEVGYTF | TGCGCCAGCAGCCGCGGACAGGAGGTTGGCTACACCTTC
few | - | TRBJ2-2 | TRBV19 | CATAWGPMSGELFF | TGTGCCACGGCCTGGGGGCCCATGAGCGGGGAGCTGTTTTTT
- | TRBD1 | TRBJ1-2 | TRBV4-1 | CASSQAPGQGIAPCTF | TGCGCCAGCAGCCAAGCCCCGGGACAGGGCATTGCCCCCTGCACCTTC
- | - | TRBJ2-1 | TRBV27 | CASNRQGTNNEQFF | TGTGCCAGCAATCGTCAGGGTACCAACAATGAGCAGTTCTTC
- | TRBD2 | TRBJ2-5 | TRBV2 | CASSEGLLAGPFQETQYF | TGTGCCAGCAGTGAAGGACTACTAGCGGGACCCTTCCAAGAGACCCAGTACTTC
- | - | TRBJ2-1 | TRBV24-1 | CATSDLRNEQFF | TGTGCCACCAGTGATTTGCGGAATGAGCAGTTCTTC
once | TRBD1 | TRBJ1-4 | TRBV10-3 | CAISEGTGVEKLFF | TGTGCCATCAGTGAGGGGACAGGGGTGGAAAAACTGTTTTTT
- | - | TRBJ1-2 | TRBV7-2 | CASRSPRVFGGYTF | TGTGCCAGCAGGTCACCGAGGGTTTTCGGAGGCTACACCTTC
- | TRBD2 | TRBJ2-2 | TRBV5-1 | CASSLASGRTGELFF | TGCGCCAGCAGCTTAGCTAGCGGGAGGACCGGGGAGCTGTTTTTT
once | - | TRBJ2-5 | TRBV18 | CASSPNAEQETQYF | TGTGCCAGCTCACCAAATGCGGAGCAAGAGACCCAGTACTTC
- | - | TRBJ1-2 | TRBV30 | CAWSGFGRVGSYGYTF | TGTGCCTGGAGTGGGTTTGGTCGGGTAGGAAGCTATGGCTACACCTTC
- | - | TRBJ1-2 | TRBV7-8 | CASSFPGRHYGYTF | TGTGCCAGCAGCTTTCCAGGCCGACACTATGGCTACACCTTC
few | TRBD1 | TRBJ2-7 | TRBV28 | CATQSGQGYEQYF | TGTGCCACCCAGAGCGGACAGGGCTACGAGCAGTACTTC
- | - | TRBJ2-6 | TRBV5-1 | CASSLVGEGGANVLTF | TGCGCCAGCAGCTTGGTCGGGGAAGGTGGGGCCAACGTCCTGACTTTC
- | - | TRBJ2-3 | TRBV14 | CASSQDVELSVWGSGGTDTQYF | TGTGCCAGCAGCCAAGATGTCGAATTATCTGTGTGGGGCTCGGGGGGCACAGATACGCAGTATTTT
- | - | TRBJ2-7 | TRBV27 | CASRLGVSYEQYF | TGTGCCAGCAGGCTAGGGGTGAGCTACGAGCAGTACTTC
once | - | TRBJ2-2 | TRBV6-2/TRBV6-3 | CASSWDVGSDTGELFF | TGTGCCAGCAGTTGGGACGTCGGGAGTGACACCGGGGAGCTGTTTTTT
- | - | TRBJ2-2 | TRBV27 | CASSLKGVAGELFF | TGTGCCAGCAGTTTGAAAGGGGTGGCCGGGGAGCTGTTTTTT
few | - | TRBJ1-5 | TRBV5-6 | CASSLSLSSPGDQPQHF | TGTGCCAGCAGCTTGTCACTTAGCTCCCCGGGGGATCAGCCCCAGCATTTT
- | TRBD1 | TRBJ1-2 | TRBV7-2 | CASSLQTGTANYGYTF | TGTGCCAGCAGCCTTCAAACCGGGACAGCTAACTATGGCTACACCTTC
- | - | TRBJ2-2 | TRBV6-5 | CASNNRENTGELFF | TGTGCCAGCAATAATCGGGAGAACACCGGGGAGCTGTTTTTT
- | - | TRBJ1-5 | TRBV27 | CASSSLGGVFLNRDQPQHF | TGTGCCAGCAGTTCGCTTGGGGGGGTTTTCCTCAATCGCGATCAGCCCCAGCATTTT
- | TRBD1 | TRBJ1-2 | TRBV7-2 | CASSLLQGAVRGYTF | TGTGCCAGCAGCTTACTACAGGGGGCAGTGAGGGGCTACACCTTC
- | - | TRBJ1-2 | TRBV5-1 | CASSLVSGQLDYGYTF | TGCGCCAGCAGCTTAGTTTCCGGACAGCTCGACTATGGCTACACCTTC
- | TRBD1 | TRBJ2-6 | TRBV28 | CASSRVLGQGAEHGGANVLTF | TGTGCCAGCAGTCGCGTCTTGGGGCAGGGGGCCGAACACGGTGGGGCCAACGTCCTGACTTTC
- | - | TRBJ1-2 | TRBV27 | CASSLSLAVSLNYGYTF | TGTGCCAGCAGTTTAAGCCTTGCGGTGAGCCTTAACTATGGCTACACCTTC
- | - | TRBJ1-5 | TRBV27 | CASSLSPDSNQPQHF | TGTGCCAGCAGTTTATCCCCAGACTCCAATCAGCCCCAGCATTTT
many | TRBD2 | TRBJ2-2 | TRBV4-3 | CASSVGAASGNTGELFF | TGCGCCAGCAGCGTCGGGGCGGCTAGCGGCAACACCGGGGAGCTGTTTTTT
once | TRBD1 | TRBJ2-1 | TRBV5-5 | CASSRQGTGESYEQFF | TGTGCCAGCAGCCGTCAAGGGACAGGGGAGAGTTATGAGCAGTTCTTC
- | TRBD1 | TRBJ2-1 | TRBV3-1/TRBV3-2 | CASSHYRGFEDEQFF | TGTGCCAGCAGCCACTACAGGGGGTTTGAAGATGAGCAGTTCTTC
- | - | TRBJ1-1 | TRBV9 | CASSVSVNTEAFF | TGTGCCAGCAGCGTATCTGTAAACACTGAAGCTTTCTTT
- | TRBD2 | TRBJ2-7 | TRBV11-2 | CASSSSGLGPEQYF | TGTGCCAGCAGCTCCTCGGGACTAGGACCAGAGCAGTACTTC
- | - | TRBJ1-4 | TRBV2 | CASSLDSATNEKLFF | TGTGCCAGCTCCCTGGACAGCGCAACTAATGAAAAACTGTTTTTT
- | - | TRBJ1-2 | TRBV12-3/TRBV12-4 | CASSLWGVEGYTF | TGTGCCAGCAGTTTATGGGGAGTTGAGGGCTACACCTTC
once | - | TRBJ1-1 | TRBV5-1 | CASSPGMNTEAFF | TGCGCCAGCAGCCCAGGAATGAACACTGAAGCTTTCTTT
- | TRBD2 | TRBJ2-7 | TRBV19 | CASSIEARGSASGRVNEQYF | TGTGCCAGTAGTATAGAGGCCAGGGGTTCAGCAAGCGGGAGGGTCAACGAGCAGTACTTC
- | TRBD1 | TRBJ1-5 | TRBV18 | CASSPGQRNNQPQHF | TGTGCCAGCTCACCGGGACAGAGGAACAATCAGCCCCAGCATTTT
once | - | TRBJ1-4 | TRBV28 | CASSSWQEGEKLFF | TGTGCCAGCAGTTCTTGGCAGGAGGGTGAAAAACTGTTTTTT
- | - | TRBJ1-1 | TRBV5-1 | CASSPGRGTAEAFF | TGCGCCAGCAGCCCCGGAAGGGGGACCGCTGAAGCTTTCTTT
- | - | TRBJ1-1 | TRBV29-1 | CSVEKVEDPEAFF | TGCAGCGTTGAGAAAGTAGAGGATCCTGAAGCTTTCTTT
- | TRBD1 | TRBJ2-1 | TRBV27 | CASSRYGQGDIGFF | TGTGCCAGCAGTCGATACGGACAGGGTGACATTGGGTTCTTC
- | TRBD1 | TRBJ1-2 | TRBV24-1 | CATSDPGQGAYYGYTF | TGTGCCACCAGTGACCCGGGACAGGGGGCGTACTATGGCTACACCTTC
- | TRBD2 | TRBJ2-1 | TRBV19 | CASMGLAGKGSYNEQFF | TGTGCCAGTATGGGACTAGCGGGTAAGGGATCCTACAATGAGCAGTTCTTC
few | TRBD2 | TRBJ2-7 | TRBV3-1/TRBV3-2 | CASSQSTGGSYEQYF | TGTGCCAGCAGCCAATCGACGGGAGGGAGCTACGAGCAGTACTTC
- | TRBD2 | TRBJ2-7 | TRBV6-5 | CASKTETSGSYEQYF | TGTGCCAGCAAAACGGAGACTAGCGGATCATACGAGCAGTACTTC
once | TRBD2 | TRBJ2-4 | TRBV7-2 | CASSLRTSGRGKNIQYF | TGTGCCAGCAGCTTACGGACTAGCGGGAGAGGCAAAAACATTCAGTACTTC
- | - | TRBJ1-3 | TRBV28 | CASSSPGQLGNTIYF | TGTGCCAGCAGTTCCCCAGGACAGTTAGGAAACACCATATATTTT
- | TRBD1 | TRBJ2-5 | TRBV24-1 | CATSDLKGAGETQYF | TGTGCCACCAGTGATTTGAAGGGGGCTGGGGAGACCCAGTACTTC
- | - | TRBJ2-7 | TRBV5-1 | CASSLSRSYEQYF | TGCGCCAGCAGCTTGTCTAGATCCTACGAGCAGTACTTC
- | - | TRBJ2-3 | TRBV9 | CASSVLGSSTDTQYF | TGTGCCAGCAGCGTCCTCGGTTCTAGCACAGATACGCAGTATTTT
- | - | TRBJ2-1 | TRBV7-3 | CASSPGTFDTNEQFF | TGTGCCAGCAGCCCCGGGACTTTCGATACCAATGAGCAGTTCTTC
few | TRBD2 | TRBJ2-1 | TRBV5-4 | CASSSRTSTSGIEQFF | TGTGCCAGCAGCTCACGGACCAGTACTAGCGGGATAGAGCAGTTCTTC
- | - | TRBJ2-3 | TRBV19 | CASSDSGLDTQYF | TGTGCCAGTAGTGACAGCGGGCTTGATACGCAGTATTTT
- | TRBD1 | TRBJ1-6 | TRBV27 | CASSPNTGTEGDSPLHF | TGTGCCAGCAGTCCGAATACCGGGACAGAAGGGGATTCACCCCTCCACTTT
- | TRBD1 | TRBJ2-7 | TRBV28 | CASSGRQGTLYEQYF | TGTGCCAGCAGTGGCCGACAGGGAACACTCTACGAGCAGTACTTC
- | - | TRBJ1-2 | TRBV12-5 | CASGLFDGGGYGYTF | TGTGCTAGTGGTTTGTTTGACGGGGGAGGGTATGGCTACACCTTC
- | - | TRBJ2-3 | TRBV6-4 | CASSQGSGTDTQYF | TGTGCCAGCAGTCAGGGATCGGGTACAGATACGCAGTATTTT
- | TRBD1 | TRBJ2-5 | TRBV7-2 | CASSGMGQGRETQYF | TGTGCCAGCAGTGGTATGGGACAGGGGCGAGAGACCCAGTACTTC
- | - | TRBJ2-7 | TRBV3-1/TRBV3-2 | CASSPLLRGNEQYF | TGTGCCAGCAGCCCACTTCTTCGGGGGAACGAGCAGTACTTC